Following are 3 T cell receptor beta chains from one sample sequenced in a study of blood T cell repertoires in COVID-19. Produced via immunoSEQ multiplex PCR; TCRdb's table is partial and in-frame only. The sample shows hundreds of thousands of clones, 88% of them seen only once. The sequenced material came from PBMCs or T cells enriched from blood (not recorded which). All receptors derive from a woman aged 50 to 60 who had recovered from COVID-19.

With respect to this clone: This specimen includes other DNA sequences encoding the same CDR3. The chain joins TRBV6-1 to TRBJ1-5; D is ambiguous. The CDR3 has 14 residues. Germline CDR1 is MNHNS and CDR2 is SASEGT. V was cut by 0 bases and J by 0 bases, with 3 bases left in between. DNA for the CDR3: TGTGCCAGCAGTGAAGCCTATAGCAATCAGCCCCAGCATTTT. It codes for CASSEAYSNQPQHF.

This rearrangement joins TRBV29-1 to TRBJ2-7; 10 bases fit TRBD2. The CDR3 totals 13 residues. V shed 3 bases, J shed 6 bases, and the junction held 5 bases outside the gene matches. Germline loops: CDR1 SQVTM, CDR2 ANQGSEA. CDR3 DNA: TGCAGCGTTGAGAGTCTAGCGGGAGTCGAGCAGTACTTC. Its translation: CSVESLAGVEQYF.

The chain links TRBV5-4 to TRBJ1-4, with 9 bases that match TRBD1. V dropped 5 bases and J dropped 1; count of bases not matched to a gene: 3. CDR1 is SGHNT and CDR2 is YYREEE in the germline V gene (reference sequence). The CDR3 spans 15 residues. DNA for the CDR3: TGTGCCAGCAGTACGACAGGGGGAACTAATGAAAAACTGTTTTTT. The encoded protein is CASSTTGGTNEKLFF.